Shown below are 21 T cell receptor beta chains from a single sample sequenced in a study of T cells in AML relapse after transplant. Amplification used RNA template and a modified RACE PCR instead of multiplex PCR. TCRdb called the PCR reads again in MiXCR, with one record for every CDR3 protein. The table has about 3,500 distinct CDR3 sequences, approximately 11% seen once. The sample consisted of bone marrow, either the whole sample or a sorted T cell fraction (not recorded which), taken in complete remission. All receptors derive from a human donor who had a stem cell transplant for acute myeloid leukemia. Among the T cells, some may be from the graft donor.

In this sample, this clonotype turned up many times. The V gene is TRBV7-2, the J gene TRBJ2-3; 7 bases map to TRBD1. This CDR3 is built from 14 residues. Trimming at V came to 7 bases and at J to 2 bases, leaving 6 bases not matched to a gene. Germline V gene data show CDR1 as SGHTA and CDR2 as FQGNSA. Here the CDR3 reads CASTTTGITDTQYF. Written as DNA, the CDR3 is TGTGCCAGCACAACGACAGGGATCACAGATACGCAGTATTTT.

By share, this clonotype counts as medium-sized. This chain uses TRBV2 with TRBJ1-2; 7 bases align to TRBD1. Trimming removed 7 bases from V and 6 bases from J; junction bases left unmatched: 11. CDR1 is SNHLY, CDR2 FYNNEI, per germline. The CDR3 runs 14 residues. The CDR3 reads CASKAQGGSDGYTF. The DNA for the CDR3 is TGTGCCAGCAAGGCTCAGGGGGGAAGTGATGGCTACACCTTC.

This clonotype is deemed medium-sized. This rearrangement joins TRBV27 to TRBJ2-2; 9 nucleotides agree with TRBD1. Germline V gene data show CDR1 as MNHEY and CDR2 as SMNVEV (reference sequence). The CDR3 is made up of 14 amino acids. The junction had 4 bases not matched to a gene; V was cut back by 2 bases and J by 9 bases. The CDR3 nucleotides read TGTGCCAGCAGTTTAATACAGGGGGCCCGGGAGCTGTTTTTT. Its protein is CASSLIQGARELFF.

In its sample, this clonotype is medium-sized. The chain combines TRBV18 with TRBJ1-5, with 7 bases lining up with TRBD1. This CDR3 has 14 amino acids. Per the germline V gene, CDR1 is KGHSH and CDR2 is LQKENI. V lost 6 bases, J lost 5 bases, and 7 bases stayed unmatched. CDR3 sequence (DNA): TGTGCCAGCTCTCAGGGGGACAGCTATCAGCCCCAGCATTTT. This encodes CASSQGDSYQPQHF.

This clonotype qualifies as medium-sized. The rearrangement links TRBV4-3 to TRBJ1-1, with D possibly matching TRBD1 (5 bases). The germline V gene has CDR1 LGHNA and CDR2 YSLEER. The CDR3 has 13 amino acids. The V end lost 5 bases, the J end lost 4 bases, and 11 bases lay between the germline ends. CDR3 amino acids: CASSRGKGTEAFF. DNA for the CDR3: TGCGCCAGCAGCAGGGGAAAGGGCACTGAAGCTTTCTTT.

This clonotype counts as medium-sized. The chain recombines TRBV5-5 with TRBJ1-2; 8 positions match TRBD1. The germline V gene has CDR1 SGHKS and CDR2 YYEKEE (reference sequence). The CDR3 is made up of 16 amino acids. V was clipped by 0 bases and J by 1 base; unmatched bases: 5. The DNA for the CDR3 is TGTGCCAGCAGCTTGGACCCAGGGGGCAGTAACTATGGCTACACCTTC. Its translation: CASSLDPGGSNYGYTF.

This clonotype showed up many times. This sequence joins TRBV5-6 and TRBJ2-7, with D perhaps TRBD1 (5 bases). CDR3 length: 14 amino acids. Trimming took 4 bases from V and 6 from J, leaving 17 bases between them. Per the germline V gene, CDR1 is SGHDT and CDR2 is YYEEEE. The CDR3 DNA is TGTGCCAGCAGCCAGGCTTCGAAGGGGTTCGAGCAGTACTTC. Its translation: CASSQASKGFEQYF.

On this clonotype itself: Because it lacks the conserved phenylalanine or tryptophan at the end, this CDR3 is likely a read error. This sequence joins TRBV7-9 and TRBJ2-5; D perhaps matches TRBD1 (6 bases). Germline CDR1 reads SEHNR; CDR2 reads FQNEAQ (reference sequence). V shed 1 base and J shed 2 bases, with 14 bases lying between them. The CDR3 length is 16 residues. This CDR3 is CASSLDRARIQETQYI. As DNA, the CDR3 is TGTGCCAGCAGCTTAGACAGGGCAAGGATTCAAGAGACCCAGTACATC.

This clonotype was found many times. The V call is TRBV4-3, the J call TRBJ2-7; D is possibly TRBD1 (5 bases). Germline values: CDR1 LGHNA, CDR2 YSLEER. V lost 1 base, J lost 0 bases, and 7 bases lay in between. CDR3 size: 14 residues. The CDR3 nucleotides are TGCGCCAGCAGCCAAGGGCAGGGCTCCTACGAGCAGTACTTC. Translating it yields CASSQGQGSYEQYF.

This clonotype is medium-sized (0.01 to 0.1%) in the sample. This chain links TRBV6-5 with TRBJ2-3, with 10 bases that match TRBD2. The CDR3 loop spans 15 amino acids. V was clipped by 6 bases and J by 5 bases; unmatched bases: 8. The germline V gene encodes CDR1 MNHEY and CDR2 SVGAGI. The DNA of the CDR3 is TGTGCCAGCAGACCAGCGGGGGGGCCGGGAGATACGCAGTATTTT. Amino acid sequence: CASRPAGGPGDTQYF.

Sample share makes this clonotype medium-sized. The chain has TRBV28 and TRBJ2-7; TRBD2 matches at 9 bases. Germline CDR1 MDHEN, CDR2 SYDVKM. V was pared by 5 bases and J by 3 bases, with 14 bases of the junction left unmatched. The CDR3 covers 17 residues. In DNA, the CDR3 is TGTGCCAGCAGTACTCTCCTAGCGGGGCCGCTCGACTACGAGCAGTACTTC. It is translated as CASSTLLAGPLDYEQYF.

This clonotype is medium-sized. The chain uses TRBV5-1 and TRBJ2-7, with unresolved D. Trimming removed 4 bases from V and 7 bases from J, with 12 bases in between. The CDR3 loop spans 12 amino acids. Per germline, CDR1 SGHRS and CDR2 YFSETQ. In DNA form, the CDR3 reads TGCGCCAGCAGCAAGGACGGTCTAGAGCAGTACTTC. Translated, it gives CASSKDGLEQYF.

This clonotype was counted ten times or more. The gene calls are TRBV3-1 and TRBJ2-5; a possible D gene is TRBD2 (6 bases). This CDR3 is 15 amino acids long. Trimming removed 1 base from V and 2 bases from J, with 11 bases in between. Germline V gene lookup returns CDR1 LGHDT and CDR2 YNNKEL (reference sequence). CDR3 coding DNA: TGTGCCAGCAGCCAAGTGGTACTAGCACAAGAGACCCAGTACTTC. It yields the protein CASSQVVLAQETQYF.

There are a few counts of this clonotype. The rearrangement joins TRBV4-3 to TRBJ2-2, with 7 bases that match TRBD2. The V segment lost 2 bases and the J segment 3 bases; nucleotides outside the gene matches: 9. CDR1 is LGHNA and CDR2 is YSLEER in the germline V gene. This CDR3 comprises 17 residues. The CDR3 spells CASSQYAGTTYTGELFF. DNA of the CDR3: TGCGCCAGCAGCCAATACGCCGGGACTACGTACACCGGGGAGCTGTTTTTT.

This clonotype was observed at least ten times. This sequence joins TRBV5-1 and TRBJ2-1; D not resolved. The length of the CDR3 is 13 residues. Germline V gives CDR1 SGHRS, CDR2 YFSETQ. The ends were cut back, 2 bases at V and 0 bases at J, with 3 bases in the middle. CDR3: CASSFNSYNEQFF. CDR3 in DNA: TGCGCCAGCAGCTTCAACTCCTACAATGAGCAGTTCTTC.

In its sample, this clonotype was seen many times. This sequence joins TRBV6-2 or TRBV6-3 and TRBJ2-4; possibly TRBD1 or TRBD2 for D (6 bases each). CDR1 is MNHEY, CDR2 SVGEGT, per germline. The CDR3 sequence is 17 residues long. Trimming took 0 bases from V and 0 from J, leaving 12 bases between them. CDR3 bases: TGTGCCAGCAGTTACTCGATAGGGGGGCAAGCCAAAAACATTCAGTACTTC. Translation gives CASSYSIGGQAKNIQYF.

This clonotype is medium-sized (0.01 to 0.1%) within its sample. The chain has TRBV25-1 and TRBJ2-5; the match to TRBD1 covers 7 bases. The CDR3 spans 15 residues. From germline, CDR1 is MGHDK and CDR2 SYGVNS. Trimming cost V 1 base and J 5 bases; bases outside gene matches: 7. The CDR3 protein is CASSEFTGAGETQYF. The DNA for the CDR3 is TGTGCCAGCAGTGAATTTACAGGGGCCGGGGAGACCCAGTACTTC.

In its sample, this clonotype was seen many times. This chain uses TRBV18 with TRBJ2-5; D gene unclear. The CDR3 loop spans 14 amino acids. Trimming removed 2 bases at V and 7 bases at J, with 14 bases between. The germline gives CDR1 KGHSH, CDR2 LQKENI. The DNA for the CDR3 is TGTGCCAGCTCACCAATTCATGAGAAATTGACCCAGTACTTC. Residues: CASSPIHEKLTQYF.

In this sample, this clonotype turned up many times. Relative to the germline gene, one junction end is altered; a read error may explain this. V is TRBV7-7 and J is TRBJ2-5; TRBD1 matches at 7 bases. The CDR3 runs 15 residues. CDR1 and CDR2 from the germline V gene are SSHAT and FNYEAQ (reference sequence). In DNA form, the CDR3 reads TGTGCTAGCAGCTTAGATGGCAGGGGGCAAGAGACCCAGTACTTC. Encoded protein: CASSLDGRGQETQYF. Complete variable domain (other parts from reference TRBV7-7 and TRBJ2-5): GAGVSQSPRYKVTKRGQDVTLRCDPISSHATLYWYQQALGQGPEFLTYFNYEAQPDKSGLPSDRFSAERPEGSISTLTIQRTEQRDSAMYRCASSLDGRGQETQYFGPGTRLLVL.

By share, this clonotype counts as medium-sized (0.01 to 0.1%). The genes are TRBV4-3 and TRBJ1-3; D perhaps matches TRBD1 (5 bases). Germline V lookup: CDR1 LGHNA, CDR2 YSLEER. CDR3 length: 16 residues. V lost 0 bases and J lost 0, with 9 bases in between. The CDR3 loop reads CASSQDGGISGNTIYF. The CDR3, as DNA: TGCGCCAGCAGCCAAGATGGGGGGATCTCTGGAAACACCATATATTTT.

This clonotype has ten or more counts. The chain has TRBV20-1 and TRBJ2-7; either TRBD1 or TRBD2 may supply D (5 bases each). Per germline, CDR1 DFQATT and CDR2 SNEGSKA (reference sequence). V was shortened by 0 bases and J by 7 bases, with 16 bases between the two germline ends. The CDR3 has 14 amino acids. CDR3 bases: TGCAGTGCTAGAGATGGGGGACCCTTTCTTGAGCAGTACTTC. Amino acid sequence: CSARDGGPFLEQYF.